One and the same sample provided the 26 T cell receptor beta chains below, sequenced in a study of graft-versus-host responses after intestinal transplantation. These TCRs are of unknown antigen specificity. The data were produced by immunoSEQ multiplex PCR, yet TCRdb's version contains in-frame clones alone and is incomplete. The repertoire includes 110,000 to 150,000 clones, around 90% of them detected once, and approximately 0.2% sits in the top ten. Sample: unstimulated CD4+ T cells sorted from spleen or lymph node cells, taken before intestinal transplant. Receptor source: a human donor who received an intestinal transplant.

V gene TRBV7-9 combines with J gene TRBJ1-1; D unclear. Looked up from germline, CDR1 is SEHNR and CDR2 is FQNEAQ (reference sequence). The V and J ends lost 5 bases and 5 bases respectively, with 15 bases between them. The CDR3 runs to 14 residues. For the CDR3, the DNA is TGTGCCAGCAGCCAAGAAGTGGGGAGAACTGAAGCTTTCTTT. It encodes CASSQEVGRTEAFF.

The chain carries TRBV6-6 and TRBJ2-7, with a weak D call TRBD1 (6 bases). Germline lookup yields CDR1 MNHNY and CDR2 SVGAGI (reference sequence). The CDR3 loop spans 13 amino acids. The V and J ends lost 2 bases and 3 bases respectively, with 8 bases between them. The CDR3 loop reads CASSYNRDYEQYF. CDR3 nucleotide sequence: TGTGCCAGCAGTTACAACAGGGACTACGAGCAGTACTTC.

Comment on this clone: Other DNA sequences in the same sample also yield this CDR3. The CDR3 spells CASSKEGGHTEAFF. CDR3 DNA: TGTGCCAGCAGCAAAGAGGGCGGTCACACTGAAGCTTTCTTT. The V and J genes are TRBV21-1 and TRBJ1-1. TRBV21-1 is termed a pseudogene. The CDR3 length is 14 residues.

This chain joins TRBV12-5 and TRBJ2-1, with 12 bases lining up with TRBD1. The CDR3 sequence is 15 residues long. Germline V gives CDR1 LGHNT, CDR2 FRNRAP. The junction had 4 bases not matched to a gene; V was cut back by 5 bases and J by 5 bases. The chain's CDR3 is CASGPGTGGHNEQFF. The CDR3 coding sequence is TGTGCTAGTGGTCCCGGGACAGGGGGCCACAATGAGCAGTTCTTC.

The V gene is TRBV4-3, the J gene TRBJ2-3; 10 bases agree with TRBD2. This CDR3 region has 17 residues. J lost 4 bases, V lost 2 bases, and 9 bases had no gene match. CDR1 LGHNA and CDR2 YSLEER come from the germline V gene. This CDR3 is CASSQSSGRAGADTQYF. CDR3 sequence (DNA): TGCGCCAGCAGCCAATCGAGCGGGAGGGCCGGGGCAGATACGCAGTATTTT.

The genes are TRBV6-5 and TRBJ1-1; 8 nucleotides agree with TRBD1. The CDR3 has 15 residues. Germline V gives CDR1 MNHEY, CDR2 SVGAGI. The J segment lost 0 bases and the V segment lost 5 bases, leaving 5 bases of the junction unmatched. The CDR3 nucleotides read TGTGCCAGCAGTCCCTCGACAGGGGTGAACACTGAAGCTTTCTTT. This encodes CASSPSTGVNTEAFF.

This clone came up once. The chain joins TRBV6-5 to TRBJ2-5; D not resolved. V dropped 6 bases and J dropped 5 bases, with 7 bases sitting between them. This CDR3 spans 11 amino acids. Per the germline V gene, CDR1 is MNHEY and CDR2 is SVGAGI. The DNA of the CDR3 is TGTGCCAGCAGGATAGGGGAGACCCAGTACTTC. Amino acids: CASRIGETQYF.

Of note for this clone: Other DNA sequences within the sample encode an identical CDR3. The chain uses TRBV27 and TRBJ2-3, with a possible D match to TRBD2 (5 bases). Trimming pared 6 bases from V and 2 bases from J, leaving 12 bases between. The germline gives CDR1 MNHEY, CDR2 SMNVEV (reference sequence). The CDR3 is 14 amino acids. The CDR3 bases are TGTGCCAGCAGCCCCGCCGGGATCACAGATACGCAGTATTTT. Its translation: CASSPAGITDTQYF.

The chain has TRBV30 and TRBJ1-5, with no clear D. CDR1 is GTSNPN and CDR2 is SVGIG in the germline V gene (reference sequence). The CDR3 has 13 residues. Trimming pared 0 bases from V and 3 bases from J, leaving 6 bases between. CDR3 protein: CAWSVPPNQPQHF. The CDR3 nucleotides read TGTGCCTGGAGTGTACCCCCCAATCAGCCCCAGCATTTT.

This chain joins TRBV28 and TRBJ2-3; D is uncertain. This CDR3 spans 12 amino acids. The V gene lost 3 bases and the J gene lost 6 bases, with 7 bases spanning the gap. Per germline, CDR1 MDHEN and CDR2 SYDVKM. The CDR3 here is CASSLTPDTQYF. The CDR3 DNA sequence: TGTGCCAGCAGTTTGACTCCGGATACGCAGTATTTT.

The chain uses TRBV19 and TRBJ2-7; 16 bases align to TRBD2. Germline lookup yields CDR1 LNHDA and CDR2 SQIVND (reference sequence). CDR3 length: 14 residues. The V segment lost 10 bases and the J segment 2 bases; nucleotides outside the gene matches: 2. Here the CDR3 reads CATGLAGGTYEQYF. Written as DNA, the CDR3 is TGTGCCACGGGACTAGCGGGAGGGACCTACGAGCAGTACTTC. Complete variable domain (other parts from reference TRBV19 and TRBJ2-7): DGGITQSPKYLFRKEGQNVTLSCEQNLNHDAMYWYRQDPGQGLRLIYYSQIVNDFQKGDIAEGYSVSREKKESFPLTVTSAQKNPTAFYLCATGLAGGTYEQYFGPGTRLTVT.

The chain combines TRBV28 with TRBJ1-2; a possible D gene is TRBD1 (6 bases). The V end was cut by 7 bases, the J end by 6 bases, with 15 bases between. Germline V lookup: CDR1 MDHEN, CDR2 SYDVKM. This CDR3 contains 13 residues. CDR3 residues: CASIPPRGDGYTF. The CDR3 DNA is TGTGCCAGCATTCCCCCCAGGGGAGATGGCTACACCTTC.

This chain uses TRBV10-3 with TRBJ2-7, with a weak D call TRBD1 (5 bases). The germline gives CDR1 ENHRY, CDR2 SYGVKD. Trimming pared 10 bases from V and 3 bases from J, leaving 13 bases between. The CDR3 is made up of 12 amino acids. The CDR3 nucleotides read TGTGCCACCATGGACAACCTCTACGAGCAGTACTTC. It is translated as CATMDNLYEQYF.

The chain's CDR3 is CASSLNARSYNEQFF. DNA for the CDR3: TGCGCCAGCAGCTTGAACGCGCGCTCCTACAATGAGCAGTTCTTC. The chain is built from TRBV5-1 and TRBJ2-1, with unresolved D. This CDR3 comprises 15 residues. The germline V gene encodes CDR1 SGHRS and CDR2 YFSETQ. V lost 1 base and J lost 0, with 8 bases in between.

This clone was observed a few times. This chain links TRBV15 with TRBJ2-5; D unresolved. V lost 0 bases and J lost 5, with 7 bases in between. The CDR3 is 13 residues long. CDR1 and CDR2 (germline): LNHNV, YYDKDF (reference sequence). As DNA, the CDR3 is TGTGCCACCAGCAGAGATTTGGGGGAGACCCAGTACTTC. It yields the protein CATSRDLGETQYF. The full variable domain, rest sourced from reference TRBV15 and TRBJ2-5, is DAMVIQNPRYQVTQFGKPVTLSCSQTLNHNVMYWYQQKSSQAPKLLFHYYDKDFNNEADTPDNFQSRRPNTSFCFLDIRSPGLGDTAMYLCATSRDLGETQYFGPGTRLLVL.

Comment on this clone: Compared with germline, one end of the junction differs, possibly owing to a read error. The rearrangement links TRBV28 to TRBJ2-1; no clear D gene. This CDR3 has 11 amino acids. Germline loops: CDR1 MDHEN, CDR2 SYDVKM. The CDR3 loop reads CASISNNQPLF. CDR3 in DNA: TGTGCCAGCATTTCGAATAATCAACCCCTCTTC.

The CDR3: CASSPDSSNQPQHF. CDR3 DNA: TGTGCCAGCTCACCAGACAGTTCGAATCAGCCCCAGCATTTT. This chain links TRBV18 with TRBJ1-5, with D perhaps matching TRBD1 (5 bases). The germline CDR1 and CDR2 sequences are KGHSH and LQKENI. V shed 2 bases and J shed 4 bases, with 9 bases lying between them. The CDR3 contains 14 residues.

The rearrangement joins TRBV2 to TRBJ2-2; D might be TRBD1 (5 bases). Germline V CDR1 and CDR2: SNHLY, FYNNEI. V gave up 7 bases and J gave up 0 bases, with 9 bases separating them. The CDR3 runs 14 residues. CDR3 residues: CASTRTTNTGELFF. As DNA, the CDR3 is TGTGCCAGCACTAGGACAACGAACACCGGGGAGCTGTTTTTT.

The chain joins TRBV5-4 to TRBJ2-1, with a tentative D call TRBD1 (6 bases). Germline values: CDR1 SGHNT, CDR2 YYREEE (reference sequence). V was pared by 1 base and J by 5 bases, with 16 bases between. The CDR3 is 16 amino acids. CDR3 DNA: TGTGCCAGCAGCTTGCCCCGGGACACCATCGACAATGAGCAGTTCTTC. This codes for CASSLPRDTIDNEQFF. The complete variable domain, with remaining parts taken from reference TRBV5-4 and TRBJ2-1, reads ETGVTQSPTHLIKTRGQQVTLRCSSQSGHNTVSWYQQALGQGPQFIFQYYREEENGRGNFPPRFSGLQFPNYSSELNVNALELDDSALYLCASSLPRDTIDNEQFFGPGTRLTVL.

This rearrangement joins TRBV6-1 to TRBJ2-7; 7 bases line up with TRBD1. The CDR3 covers 14 residues. The trim removed 10 bases at V and 2 bases at J, leaving 11 bases unmatched. The V gene's germline CDR1 is MNHNS and CDR2 SASEGT. The CDR3 region has the DNA TGTGCCATTTCTCTTGACAGGGCGCCCTACGAGCAGTACTTC. This gives the protein CAISLDRAPYEQYF.

The chain employs TRBV29-1 and TRBJ2-5; 8 bases agree with TRBD2. V shed 4 bases, J shed 4 bases, and the junction held 2 bases outside the gene matches. The CDR3 extends over 12 amino acids. Germline V gene lookup returns CDR1 SQVTM and CDR2 ANQGSEA. The CDR3 loop is CSVATSGETQYF. The CDR3 coding sequence is TGCAGCGTTGCAACTAGCGGAGAGACCCAGTACTTC.

The chain uses TRBV9 and TRBJ2-2; no reliable D call. Looked up from germline, CDR1 is SGDLS and CDR2 is YYNGEE. This CDR3 has 11 residues. V was pared by 0 bases and J by 7 bases, with 1 base between. The DNA of the CDR3 is TGTGCCAGCAGCGTAGGCGGGGAGCTGTTTTTT. It encodes CASSVGGELFF.

The chain employs TRBV12-2 and TRBJ2-3; the tabulated D call, TRBD1, remains unverified against the DNA. TRBV12-2 is tagged as a pseudogene. The CDR3 extends over 18 amino acids. The CDR3 sequence is CASRLVGAGPRPTDTQYF. The DNA of the CDR3 is TGTGCAAGTCGCTTAGTTGGGGCCGGGCCCCGACCCACAGATACGCAGTATTTT.

This clone was seen just once. This chain joins TRBV5-1 and TRBJ2-4, with 8 bases aligning to TRBD1. V lost 4 bases and J lost 8; bases outside the gene matches: 14. Germline lookup yields CDR1 SGHRS and CDR2 YFSETQ. The CDR3 extends over 16 amino acids. The CDR3 sequence is CASSRPALGQVDIQYF. Written as DNA, the CDR3 is TGCGCCAGCAGCAGACCGGCCCTGGGACAGGTCGACATTCAGTACTTC.

J is TRBJ2-7 and V is TRBV5-1; 9 nucleotides align to TRBD1. Losses at the gene ends were 3 bases for V and 1 base for J; bases not matched to a gene: 2. The germline CDR1 and CDR2 sequences are SGHRS and YFSETQ. The CDR3 consists of 14 residues. CDR3 in DNA: TGCGCCAGCAGCTCCGGGACAGGGTCCTACGAGCAGTACTTC. Its translation: CASSSGTGSYEQYF.

This clone came up a few times. The V and J genes are TRBV10-2 and TRBJ1-3; 7 nucleotides align to TRBD1. The germline V gene encodes CDR1 WSHSY and CDR2 SAAADI. The CDR3 is 15 residues long. V was pared by 5 bases and J by 0 bases, with 4 bases of the junction left unmatched. The CDR3 sequence: CASSTGALSGNTIYF. The CDR3 DNA is TGCGCCAGCAGTACAGGGGCCCTCTCTGGAAACACCATATATTTT.